This TCR beta chain was identified during a study of T cells in Graves' hyperthyroidism and ophthalmopathy. Amplification of TCR beta CDR3 regions used RNA as the template. A set of HTBI primers served as the primers for a first-round RT-PCR of the TCR CDR3. TCRdb redid the calling of the multiplex PCR reads with MiXCR, one entry per CDR3 protein. This repertoire shows approximately 380,000 distinct CDR3 sequences, about 18% found once; its top ten account for 35% to 50%. The diagnoses drew upon clinical symptoms, serum thyroxine and TRAb, thyroid ultrasound and orbital computed tomography. The PBMCs studied were ones that came from roughly 11 ml fresh peripheral blood. With regard to this clonotype: Its antigen is unidentified.

Germline-derived CDR1 and CDR2 are SEHNR and FQNEAQ (reference sequence). There are 14 residues in the CDR3. V was shortened by 3 bases and J by 1 base, with 10 bases between the two germline ends. Study-level findings and limits: Blood also contained most expanded thyroid clonotypes above 0.001. Stable hyperthyroidism and ophthalmopathy were separated using 13 V-J signatures.

The TCR was taken from a young man with Graves' ophthalmopathy. The rearrangement uses TRBV7-9 and TRBJ2-7; no reliable D call. Sequences were obtained from blood. The CDR3 bases are TGTGCCAGCAGCTTTGATTACGGGTCCTACGAGCAGTACTTC. Translating gives CASSFDYGSYEQYF.